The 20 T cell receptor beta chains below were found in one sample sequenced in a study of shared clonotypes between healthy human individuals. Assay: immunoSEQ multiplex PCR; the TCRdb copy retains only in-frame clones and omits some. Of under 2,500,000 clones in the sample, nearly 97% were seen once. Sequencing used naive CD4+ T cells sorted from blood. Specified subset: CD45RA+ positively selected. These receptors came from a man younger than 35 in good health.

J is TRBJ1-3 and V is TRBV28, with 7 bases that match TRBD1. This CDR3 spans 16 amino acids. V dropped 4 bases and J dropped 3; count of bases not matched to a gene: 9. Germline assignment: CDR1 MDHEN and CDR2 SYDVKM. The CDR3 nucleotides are TGTGCCAGCAGTTCCCGACAGGGAAACGGTGGAAACACCATATATTTT. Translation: CASSSRQGNGGNTIYF.

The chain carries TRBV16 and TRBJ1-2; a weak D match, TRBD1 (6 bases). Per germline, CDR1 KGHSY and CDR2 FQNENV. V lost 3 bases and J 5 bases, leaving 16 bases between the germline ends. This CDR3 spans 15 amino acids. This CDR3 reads CASSQTSVGAYGYTF. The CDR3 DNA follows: TGTGCCAGCAGCCAGACATCGGTGGGGGCTTATGGCTACACCTTC. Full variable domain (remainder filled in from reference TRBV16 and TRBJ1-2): GEEVAQTPKHLVRGEGQKAKLYCAPIKGHSYVFWYQQVLKNEFKFLISFQNENVFDETGMPKERFSAKCLPNSPCSLEIQATKLEDSAVYFCASSQTSVGAYGYTFGSGTRLTVV.

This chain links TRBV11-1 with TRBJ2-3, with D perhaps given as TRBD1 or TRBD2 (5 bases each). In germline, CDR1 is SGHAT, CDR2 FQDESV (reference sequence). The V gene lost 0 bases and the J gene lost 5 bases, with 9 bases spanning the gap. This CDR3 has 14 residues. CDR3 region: CASSLAGPRDTQYF. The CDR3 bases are TGTGCCAGCAGCTTAGCGGGACCCCGAGATACGCAGTATTTT.

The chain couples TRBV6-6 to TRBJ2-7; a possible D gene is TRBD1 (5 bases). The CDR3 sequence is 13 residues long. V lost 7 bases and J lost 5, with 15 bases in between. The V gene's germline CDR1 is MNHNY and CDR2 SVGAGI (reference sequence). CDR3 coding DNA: TGTGCCAGCAAAGACAGACAGTTCAACGAGCAGTACTTC. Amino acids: CASKDRQFNEQYF.

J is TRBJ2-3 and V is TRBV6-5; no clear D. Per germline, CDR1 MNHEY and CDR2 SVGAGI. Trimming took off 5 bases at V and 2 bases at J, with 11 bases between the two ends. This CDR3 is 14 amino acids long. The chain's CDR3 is CASSRGRFTDTQYF. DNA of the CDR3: TGTGCCAGCAGTCGAGGACGGTTCACAGATACGCAGTATTTT.

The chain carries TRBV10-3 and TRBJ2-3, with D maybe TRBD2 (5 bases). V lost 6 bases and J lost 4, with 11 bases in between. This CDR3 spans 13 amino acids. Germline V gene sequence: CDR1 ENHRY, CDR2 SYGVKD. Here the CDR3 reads CAIRAGLADTQYF. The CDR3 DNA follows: TGTGCCATCAGGGCGGGTTTGGCAGATACGCAGTATTTT.

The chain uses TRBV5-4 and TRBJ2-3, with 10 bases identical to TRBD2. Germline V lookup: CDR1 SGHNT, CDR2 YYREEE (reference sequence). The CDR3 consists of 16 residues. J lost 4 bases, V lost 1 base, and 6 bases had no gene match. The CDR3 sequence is CASSLTSGMPPDTQYF. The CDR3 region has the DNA TGTGCCAGCAGCTTGACTAGCGGGATGCCCCCAGATACGCAGTATTTT.

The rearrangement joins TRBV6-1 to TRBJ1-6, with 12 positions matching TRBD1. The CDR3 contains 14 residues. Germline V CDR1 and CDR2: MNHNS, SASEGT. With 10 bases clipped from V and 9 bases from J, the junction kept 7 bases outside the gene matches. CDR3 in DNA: TGTGCCACCCGGGACAGGGGGCTTAGTTCACCCCTCCACTTT. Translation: CATRDRGLSSPLHF.

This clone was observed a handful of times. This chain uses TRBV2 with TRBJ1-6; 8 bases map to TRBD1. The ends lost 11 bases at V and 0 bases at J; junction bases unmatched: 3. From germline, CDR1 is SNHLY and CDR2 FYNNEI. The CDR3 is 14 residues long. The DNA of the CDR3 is TGTGCCTACGACAGGGGCTCCTATAATTCACCCCTCCACTTT. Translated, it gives CAYDRGSYNSPLHF.

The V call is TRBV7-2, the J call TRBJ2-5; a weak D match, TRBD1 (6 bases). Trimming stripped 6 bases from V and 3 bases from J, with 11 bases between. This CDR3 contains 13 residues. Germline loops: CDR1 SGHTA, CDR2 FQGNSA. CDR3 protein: CASRKGVEETQYF. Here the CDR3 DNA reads TGTGCCAGCAGGAAGGGGGTGGAAGAGACCCAGTACTTC. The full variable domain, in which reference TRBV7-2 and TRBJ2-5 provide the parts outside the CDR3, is GAGVSQSPSNKVTEKGKDVELRCDPISGHTALYWYRQSLGQGLEFLIYFQGNSAPDKSGLPSDRFSAERTGGSVSTLTIQRTQQEDSAVYLCASRKGVEETQYFGPGTRLLVL.

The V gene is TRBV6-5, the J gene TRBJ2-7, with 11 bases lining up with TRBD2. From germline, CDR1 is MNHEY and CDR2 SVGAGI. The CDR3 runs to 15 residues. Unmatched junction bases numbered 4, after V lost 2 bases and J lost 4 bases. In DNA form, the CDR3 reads TGTGCCAGCAGTTACGTAGCGGGGGGGCCTTACGAGCAGTACTTC. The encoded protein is CASSYVAGGPYEQYF.

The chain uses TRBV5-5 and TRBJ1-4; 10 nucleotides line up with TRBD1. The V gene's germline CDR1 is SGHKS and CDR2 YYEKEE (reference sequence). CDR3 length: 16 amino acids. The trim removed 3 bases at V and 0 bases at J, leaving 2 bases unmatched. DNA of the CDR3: TGTGCCAGCAGCTCTGGACAGGGGGCAACTAATGAAAAACTGTTTTTT. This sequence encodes CASSSGQGATNEKLFF. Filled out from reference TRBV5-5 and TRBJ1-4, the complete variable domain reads DAGVTQSPTHLIKTRGQQVTLRCSPISGHKSVSWYQQVLGQGPQFIFQYYEKEERGRGNFPDRFSARQFPNYSSELNVNALLLGDSALYLCASSSGQGATNEKLFFGSGTQLSVL.

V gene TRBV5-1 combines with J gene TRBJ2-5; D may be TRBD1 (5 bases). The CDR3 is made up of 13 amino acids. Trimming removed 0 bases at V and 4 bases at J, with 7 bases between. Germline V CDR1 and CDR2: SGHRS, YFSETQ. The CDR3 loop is CASSLGQTETQYF. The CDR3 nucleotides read TGCGCCAGCAGCTTGGGACAGACAGAGACCCAGTACTTC.

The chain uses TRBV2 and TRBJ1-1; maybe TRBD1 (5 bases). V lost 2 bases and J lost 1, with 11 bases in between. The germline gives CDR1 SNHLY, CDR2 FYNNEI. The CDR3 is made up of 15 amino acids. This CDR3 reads CASSERGGRNTEAFF. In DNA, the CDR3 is TGTGCCAGCAGTGAAAGGGGAGGCCGGAACACTGAAGCTTTCTTT.

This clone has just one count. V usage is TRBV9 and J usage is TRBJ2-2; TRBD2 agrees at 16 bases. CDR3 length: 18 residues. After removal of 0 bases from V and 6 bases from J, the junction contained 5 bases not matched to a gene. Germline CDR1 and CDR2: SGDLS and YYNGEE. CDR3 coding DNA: TGTGCCAGCAGCGTAGCGGGACTAGCGGGGGGGCCCCCCGGGGAGCTGTTTTTT. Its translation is CASSVAGLAGGPPGELFF.

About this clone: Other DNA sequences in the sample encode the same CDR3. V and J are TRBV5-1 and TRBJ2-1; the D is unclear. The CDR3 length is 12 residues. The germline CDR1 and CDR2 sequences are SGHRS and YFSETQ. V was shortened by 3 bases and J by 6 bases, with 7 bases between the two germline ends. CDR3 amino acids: CASSYPSNEQFF. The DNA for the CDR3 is TGCGCCAGCAGCTACCCTTCCAATGAGCAGTTCTTC.

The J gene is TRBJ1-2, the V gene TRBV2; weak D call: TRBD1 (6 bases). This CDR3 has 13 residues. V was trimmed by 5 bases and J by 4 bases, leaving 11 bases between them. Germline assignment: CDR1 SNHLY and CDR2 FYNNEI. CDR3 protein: CASSPGTIYGYTF. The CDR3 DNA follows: TGTGCCAGCAGTCCGGGGACAATCTATGGCTACACCTTC. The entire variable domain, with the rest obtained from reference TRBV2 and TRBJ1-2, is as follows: EPEVTQTPSHQVTQMGQEVILRCVPISNHLYFYWYRQILGQKVEFLVSFYNNEISEKSEIFDDQFSVERPDGSNFTLKIRSTKLEDSAMYFCASSPGTIYGYTFGSGTRLTVV.

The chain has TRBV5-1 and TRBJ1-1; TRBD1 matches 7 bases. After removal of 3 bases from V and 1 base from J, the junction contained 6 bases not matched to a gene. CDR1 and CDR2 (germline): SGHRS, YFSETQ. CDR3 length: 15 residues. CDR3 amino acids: CASSSSRQGNTEAFF. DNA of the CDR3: TGCGCCAGCAGCTCCTCCCGACAGGGGAACACTGAAGCTTTCTTT.

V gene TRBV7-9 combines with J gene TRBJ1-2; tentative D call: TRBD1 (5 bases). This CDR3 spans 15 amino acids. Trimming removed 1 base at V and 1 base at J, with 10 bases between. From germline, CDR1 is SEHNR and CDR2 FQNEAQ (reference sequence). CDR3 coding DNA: TGTGCCAGCAGCTTAGGGGCAGGGAATAACTATGGCTACACCTTC. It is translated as CASSLGAGNNYGYTF.

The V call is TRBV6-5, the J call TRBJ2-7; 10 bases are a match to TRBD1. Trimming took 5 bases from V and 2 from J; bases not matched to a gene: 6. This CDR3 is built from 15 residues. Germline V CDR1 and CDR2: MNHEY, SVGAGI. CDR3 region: CASSLSGTGAYEQYF. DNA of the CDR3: TGTGCCAGCAGTCTTTCCGGGACAGGGGCCTACGAGCAGTACTTC.